A single sample gave rise to the 18 T cell receptor beta chains below, sequenced in a study of identical twins. Via MiXCR, TCRdb re-called the 5' RACE reads, giving one row per CDR3 protein. The sample gives 690,000 or so distinct CDR3 sequences, about 9.4% of which show up once; around 0.95% is in the top ten. These data are also associated with another study on yellow fever vaccine responses in identical twins.

The material sequenced was PBMCs. The origin of the receptors is a woman under 30 in good health.

This clonotype was observed a single time. The chain carries TRBV11-1 and TRBJ2-4, with D possibly TRBD2 on 5 matching bases. Germline CDR1 is SGHAT and CDR2 is FQDESV (reference sequence). This CDR3 is 16 amino acids long. The V gene lost 4 bases and the J gene lost 0 bases, with 13 bases spanning the gap. The CDR3 loop reads CASSSGGSLAKNIQYF. In DNA, the CDR3 is TGTGCCAGCAGCTCCGGAGGCTCCTTAGCCAAAAACATTCAGTACTTC.

The chain joins TRBV7-8 to TRBJ2-1, with 7 positions matching TRBD2. Germline assignment: CDR1 SGHVS and CDR2 FQNEAQ. This CDR3 has 23 residues. Trimming took 1 base from V and 7 from J; bases not matched to a gene: 31. The CDR3 DNA sequence: TGTGCCAGCAGCTTAGGAGTTAGCGGGCTAACTATATTAGATGGGCCATCGGGGAATGAGCAGTTCTTC. Its translation is CASSLGVSGLTILDGPSGNEQFF.

This clonotype has only a few counts. The rearrangement uses TRBV5-1 and TRBJ2-2; TRBD2 might be the D (7 bases). V gave up 4 bases and J gave up 5 bases, with 24 bases separating them. This CDR3 is built from 18 residues. Germline assignment: CDR1 SGHRS and CDR2 YFSETQ. CDR3 DNA sequence: TGCGCCAGCAGCCGAGCTATGCGAGGGGGGGCGCGTACCGGGGAGCTGTTTTTT. Translated, it gives CASSRAMRGGARTGELFF.

This rearrangement joins TRBV29-1 to TRBJ2-3; TRBD2 aligns across 11 bases. This CDR3 has 17 amino acids. The germline gives CDR1 SQVTM, CDR2 ANQGSEA. J was trimmed by 2 bases and V by 5 bases; bases with no gene match: 12. In nucleotides, the CDR3 is TGCAGCGTTTTTCGAGGGCCGGGACTAGCGGACACAGATACGCAGTATTTT. This encodes CSVFRGPGLADTDTQYF.

This clonotype was recorded a few times. This chain links TRBV3-1 with TRBJ2-3; D is tentatively TRBD1 or TRBD2 (5 bases each). Germline-derived CDR1 and CDR2 are LGHDT and YNNKEL (reference sequence). The CDR3 length is 14 residues. The V end lost 2 bases, the J end lost 1 base, and 7 bases lay between the germline ends. CDR3 sequence: CASSQMGGTDTQYF. The CDR3 DNA is TGTGCCAGCAGCCAAATGGGGGGCACAGATACGCAGTATTTT.

This clonotype was counted many times. The V gene is TRBV12-3 or TRBV12-4, the J gene TRBJ1-5; D is possibly TRBD1 (5 bases). CDR3 length: 14 residues. V lost 6 bases to trimming and J lost 3 bases, with 12 bases between them. The CDR3 sequence: CASSRTNTNQPQHF. In DNA form, the CDR3 reads TGTGCCAGCAGCCGGACAAACACCAATCAGCCCCAGCATTTT.

This clonotype has just a few counts. The chain combines TRBV9 with TRBJ1-1; maybe TRBD1 (5 bases). V gave up 0 bases and J gave up 4 bases, with 13 bases separating them. Germline values: CDR1 SGDLS, CDR2 YYNGEE. The CDR3 spans 15 residues. The DNA of the CDR3 is TGTGCCAGCAGCGTAGGGGGGGGGTTTGGCACTGAAGCTTTCTTT. This codes for CASSVGGGFGTEAFF.

The rearrangement links TRBV5-6 to TRBJ2-7; no reliable D call. The CDR3 covers 13 residues. V shed 4 bases and J shed 6 bases, with 14 bases lying between them. Germline V gene sequence: CDR1 SGHDT, CDR2 YYEEEE. The CDR3 spells CASSPLGLGEQYF. The CDR3, as DNA: TGTGCCAGCAGCCCGTTGGGGTTGGGCGAGCAGTACTTC.

The rearrangement links TRBV19 to TRBJ2-3; possibly TRBD1 for D (5 bases). Trimming left V 7 bases short and J 4 bases short, with 12 bases between. Germline V gene data show CDR1 as LNHDA and CDR2 as SQIVND (reference sequence). This CDR3 region has 13 residues. The CDR3 coding sequence is TGTGCCAGTAAGGCCCAGGGCCCAGATACGCAGTATTTT. Protein: CASKAQGPDTQYF.

This clonotype was picked up many times. The chain is built from TRBV12-3 or TRBV12-4 and TRBJ2-2; a possible D gene is TRBD1 (6 bases). Trimming stripped 8 bases from V and 0 bases from J, with 19 bases between. The CDR3 extends over 17 amino acids. This CDR3 reads CASYLVGTSANTGELFF. DNA of the CDR3: TGTGCCAGCTATTTAGTAGGGACATCCGCGAACACCGGGGAGCTGTTTTTT.

The gene calls are TRBV5-1 and TRBJ2-7; the match to TRBD1 covers 7 bases. Trimming took 4 bases from V and 0 from J; bases not matched to a gene: 4. Germline V CDR1 and CDR2: SGHRS, YFSETQ. The CDR3 sequence is 14 residues long. In DNA, the CDR3 is TGCGCCAGCAGCCTGGGACAGCGCTCCTACGAGCAGTACTTC. This translates into CASSLGQRSYEQYF.

This clonotype was observed many times. V and J are TRBV3-1 and TRBJ1-4; D not certain. CDR3 length: 15 residues. Trimming shortened V by 2 bases and J by 7 bases, and 14 bases separated the two germline ends. Germline-derived CDR1 and CDR2 are LGHDT and YNNKEL (reference sequence). The CDR3 loop reads CASSQQEGLSEKLFF. CDR3 DNA sequence: TGTGCCAGCAGCCAACAGGAGGGTTTGAGTGAAAAACTGTTTTTT.

V gene TRBV4-2 combines with J gene TRBJ2-7, with 9 nucleotides matching TRBD1. CDR1 and CDR2 (germline): LGHNA, YNFKEQ. V gave up 0 bases and J gave up 4 bases; unmatched junction bases: 7. This CDR3 is built from 16 residues. The CDR3 bases are TGTGCCAGCAGCCAAGAGTCCGGACAGGGGCTATACGAGCAGTACTTC. Encoded protein: CASSQESGQGLYEQYF.

CDR3 residues: CAIGDRLDRGYTF. Written as DNA, the CDR3 is TGTGCCATCGGGGACAGGTTGGATCGTGGCTACACCTTC. V is TRBV10-3 and J is TRBJ1-2, with 8 bases identical to TRBD1. There are 13 residues in the CDR3. Germline CDR1 ENHRY, CDR2 SYGVKD. V lost 8 bases to trimming and J lost 7 bases; unmatched junction nucleotides: 9.

The chain combines TRBV11-2 with TRBJ2-2; tentative D call: TRBD2 (6 bases). The CDR3 runs to 18 residues. Germline-derived CDR1 and CDR2 are SGHAT and FQNNGV. Deletions cut 5 bases from V and 0 bases from J, with 19 bases between. The chain's CDR3 is CASSPVPAGPTNTGELFF. The CDR3 nucleotides read TGTGCCAGCAGCCCAGTACCAGCGGGCCCCACGAACACCGGGGAGCTGTTTTTT.

This clonotype showed up many times. J is TRBJ2-2 and V is TRBV6-5, with D unresolved. V gave up 2 bases and J gave up 2 bases, with 9 bases separating them. The CDR3 runs to 15 residues. Germline V CDR1 and CDR2: MNHEY, SVGAGI. DNA for the CDR3: TGTGCCAGCAGTTACGGGGTTGGTAACACCGGGGAGCTGTTTTTT. Encoded protein: CASSYGVGNTGELFF.

This clonotype was seen repeatedly, ten times or more. The J gene is TRBJ2-7, the V gene TRBV4-1, with 8 nucleotides matching TRBD2. The V and J ends lost 4 bases and 2 bases, in that order; junction bases with no gene match: 7. The V gene's germline CDR1 is MGHRA and CDR2 YSYEKL. CDR3 length: 15 residues. The CDR3 loop reads CASSLYETSAYEQYF. CDR3 bases: TGCGCCAGCAGCCTATACGAGACTAGCGCCTACGAGCAGTACTTC.

The rearrangement links TRBV18 to TRBJ2-1; possibly TRBD2 for D (6 bases). The CDR3 consists of 13 residues. Germline CDR1 is KGHSH and CDR2 is LQKENI. V was cut by 8 bases and J by 7 bases, with 15 bases left in between. The CDR3 loop reads CASRDQTRNEQFF. In DNA form, the CDR3 reads TGTGCCAGCCGCGATCAGACTAGAAATGAGCAGTTCTTC.